Below, 5 T cell receptor beta chains from the same sample are listed, as sequenced in a study of blood T cell repertoires in COVID-19. Libraries were prepared by immunoSEQ multiplex PCR; TCRdb keeps only in-frame clonotypes and omits some of them. The sample contains 200,000 to 250,000 clones, around 80% of which appear only once. Material: peripheral blood. Receptors originate from a human donor in a cohort sampled during active COVID-19.

This sequence joins TRBV2 and TRBJ2-2; D is ambiguous. This CDR3 comprises 13 residues. V gave up 7 bases and J gave up 2 bases, with 8 bases separating them. Germline V gene lookup returns CDR1 SNHLY and CDR2 FYNNEI. The CDR3 loop reads CASTRENTGELFF. Written as DNA, the CDR3 is TGTGCCAGCACAAGAGAAAACACCGGGGAGCTGTTTTTT.

This chain uses TRBV7-2 with TRBJ2-1; a weak D match, TRBD2 (6 bases). Between the trimmed V and J ends, which lost 1 base and 7 bases, there was a span of 11 bases. Germline CDR1 and CDR2: SGHTA and FQGNSA. This CDR3 is 14 amino acids long. CDR3 sequence (DNA): TGTGCCAGCAGCTTAGTACTAGCCCTTAATGAGCAGTTCTTC. This encodes CASSLVLALNEQFF.

This clone has a handful of counts. V and J are TRBV6-4 and TRBJ1-2; 7 bases line up with TRBD1. There are 15 residues in the CDR3. The germline gives CDR1 MRHNA, CDR2 SNTAGT. J lost 6 bases, V lost 6 bases, and 13 bases had no gene match. The CDR3: CASRLGTEGGHGYTF. The CDR3 DNA is TGTGCCAGCAGACTCGGGACAGAGGGAGGACATGGCTACACCTTC.

The rearrangement uses TRBV28 and TRBJ2-2; 11 bases map to TRBD1. This CDR3 region has 17 residues. Germline values: CDR1 MDHEN, CDR2 SYDVKM. The trim removed 3 bases at V and 5 bases at J, leaving 8 bases unmatched. The CDR3 region is CASSFQDRGLRTGELFF. The CDR3 DNA is TGTGCCAGCAGTTTCCAGGACAGGGGGCTTCGGACCGGGGAGCTGTTTTTT.

The V call is TRBV28, the J call TRBJ1-4; TRBD1 might be the D (6 bases). The V end lost 5 bases, the J end lost 0 bases, and 16 bases lay between the germline ends. The germline CDR1 and CDR2 sequences are MDHEN and SYDVKM. CDR3 size: 17 residues. CDR3 bases: TGTGCCAGCAGTCGAGGGGACACAACAACAACTAATGAAAAACTGTTTTTT. Translating it yields CASSRGDTTTTNEKLFF.